These 6 T cell receptor beta chains were sequenced from one sample in a study of cytomegalovirus exposure and HLA in healthy donors. The method was immunoSEQ multiplex PCR; TCRdb's version includes in-frame clones alone and lacks a portion of them. This sample has more than 300,000 clones; 86% occur once, and the top ten carry around 0.8%. The sequencing input was PBMCs. The receptors were sampled from a woman between 18 and 29 years old in good health and CMV-seronegative.

The V and J genes are TRBV29-1 and TRBJ1-1; tentative D call: TRBD1 (6 bases). The CDR3 is 14 amino acids. Trimming took off 3 bases at V and 5 bases at J, with 16 bases between the two ends. CDR1 is SQVTM, CDR2 ANQGSEA, per germline. The DNA for the CDR3 is TGCAGCGTTGATGGGACACCCTCGGGGACTGAAGCTTTCTTT. Translated: CSVDGTPSGTEAFF.

The chain is built from TRBV2 and TRBJ2-3; 9 bases align to TRBD1. Trimming removed 6 bases from V and 5 bases from J; junction bases left unmatched: 6. Germline V CDR1 and CDR2: SNHLY, FYNNEI. The CDR3 runs to 14 residues. The CDR3 sequence is CASSGGQGGDTQYF. The CDR3, as DNA: TGTGCCAGCAGCGGGGGACAGGGTGGAGATACGCAGTATTTT.

This chain links TRBV5-4 with TRBJ2-2, with TRBD2 identical over 10 bases. V lost 3 bases, J lost 4 bases, and 6 bases stayed unmatched. The CDR3 totals 16 residues. CDR1 is SGHNT, CDR2 YYREEE, per germline (reference sequence). In nucleotides, the CDR3 is TGTGCCAGCAGCTCCGGGACTAGCGTATTCACCGGGGAGCTGTTTTTT. Residues: CASSSGTSVFTGELFF.

The chain uses TRBV5-1 and TRBJ1-1; 7 bases are shared with TRBD1. Germline V lookup: CDR1 SGHRS, CDR2 YFSETQ. V shed 4 bases, J shed 1 base, and the junction held 4 bases outside the gene matches. This CDR3 is built from 14 residues. CDR3 protein: CASSPWTGNTEAFF. In DNA form, the CDR3 reads TGCGCCAGCAGCCCCTGGACAGGGAACACTGAAGCTTTCTTT.

The V call is TRBV9, the J call TRBJ1-2, with D maybe TRBD1 (6 bases). Deletions cut 0 bases from V and 3 bases from J, with 9 bases between. Germline CDR1 is SGDLS and CDR2 is YYNGEE. The CDR3 totals 14 residues. The CDR3 loop is CASSVEDRYYGYTF. The CDR3 bases are TGTGCCAGCAGCGTAGAGGACAGATACTATGGCTACACCTTC. Full variable domain (remainder filled in from reference TRBV9 and TRBJ1-2): DSGVTQTPKHLITATGQRVTLRCSPRSGDLSVYWYQQSLDQGLQFLIQYYNGEERAKGNILERFSAQQFPDLHSELNLSSLELGDSALYFCASSVEDRYYGYTFGSGTRLTVV.

As regards this clone: This sample also contains other DNA sequences that code for the same CDR3. The gene calls are TRBV7-3 and TRBJ2-1; 12 bases match TRBD2. Germline V gives CDR1 SGHTA, CDR2 FQGTGA. V lost 5 bases, J lost 3 bases, and 2 bases stayed unmatched. This CDR3 contains 15 residues. As DNA, the CDR3 is TGTGCCAGCAGCCCGGGACTAGCGGGCTACAATGAGCAGTTCTTC. This encodes CASSPGLAGYNEQFF.